The source of this T cell receptor beta chain is a study of T cell changes during pregnancy in multiple sclerosis. Measured with immunoSEQ multiplex PCR; TCRdb has only the in-frame clones, and not every one. The sample has tens of thousands of clones; 80% to 95% are singletons. CDR3 length: 13 amino acids. The germline V and J ends were trimmed by 2 bases and 10 bases, with 13 bases remaining between them. Germline CDR1 and CDR2: SGDLS and YYNGEE. The TCR originated in a female donor with multiple sclerosis, enrolled in a pregnancy study. The chain combines TRBV9 with TRBJ2-1; D not resolved. The sequencing used peripheral blood, collected in the first trimester of pregnancy. Here the CDR3 DNA reads TGTGCCAGCAGCGTCATACCATACCAGGAGCAGTTCTTC. Translated: CASSVIPYQEQFF.